This T cell receptor beta chain was obtained from a study of OX40 agonist ivuxolimab in advanced cancers. This table comes from immunoSEQ multiplex PCR, and its TCRdb copy is limited to in-frame clones, with some not included. The sample lists about 79,000 clones, approximately 81% occurring once. The sequence came from an adult with an advanced solid tumor such as melanoma, head and neck, liver or kidney cancer. Sequenced material: CD4+ or CD8+ T cells sorted from blood, taken in a trial of the OX40 agonist ivuxolimab.

DNA for the CDR3: TGTGCCAGCAGCTTGGAGCAGCGGGAGAGCAATGAGCAGTTCTTC. It yields the protein CASSLEQRESNEQFF. The chain links TRBV5-6 to TRBJ2-1; 8 nucleotides align to TRBD2. The CDR3 sequence is 15 residues long. V shed 0 bases, J shed 6 bases, and the junction held 5 bases outside the gene matches. From germline, CDR1 is SGHDT and CDR2 YYEEEE.